A selection of T cell receptor beta chains follows, all from one sample in a study of blood T cell repertoires in COVID-19. Sequencing was performed with immunoSEQ multiplex PCR; in TCRdb, only in-frame clones are kept and a portion is missing. The table lists under 25,000 clones, about 83% of them singletons. Sequenced input: peripheral blood. The receptors were sampled from a man between 65 and 79 years old with acute or convalescent COVID-19. Both conserved end residues are part of each CDR3. The D gene is left open where the match is weak. Clone size is given for some rows only: seen once, a few or many times, or a class if the clone is expanded.

D gene	V gene	J gene	clone size	CDR3 DNA	CDR3 protein
.	TRBV29-1	TRBJ1-3	.	TGCAGCGTTGGATCGACAGGAGATCGGAACACCATATATTTT	CSVGSTGDRNTIYF
.	TRBV7-9	TRBJ1-2	.	TGTGCCAGCAGCTTAGCAGTGACACCGAACTTTTATGGCTACACCTTC	CASSLAVTPNFYGYTF
TRBD1	TRBV4-3	TRBJ1-5	.	TGCGCCAGCAGCTACGACAGGGGGGGAGATCAGCCCCAGCATTTT	CASSYDRGGDQPQHF
.	TRBV19	TRBJ2-1	.	TGTGCCAGTAGTATCGGGCAGGGACTGTACAATGAGCAGTTCTTC	CASSIGQGLYNEQFF
TRBD2	TRBV5-1	TRBJ2-2	.	TGCGCCAGCAGCCCCTCACGGGGGGGGCCCGGGGAGCTGTTTTTT	CASSPSRGGPGELFF
TRBD1	TRBV25-1	TRBJ1-6	.	TGTGCCAGCAGTGAAGGGACAGGGAATTCACCCCTCCACTTT	CASSEGTGNSPLHF
TRBD2	TRBV9	TRBJ2-7	.	TGTGCCAGCAGCGCGGGACTAGCGGGAGGGCCCTCATGGGAGCAGTACTTC	CASSAGLAGGPSWEQYF
.	TRBV5-1	TRBJ1-1	.	TGCGCCAGCAGCTTGCTACAGGGTGGAAACACTGAAGCTTTCTTT	CASSLLQGGNTEAFF
TRBD1	TRBV6-1	TRBJ1-3	.	TGTGCCAGCAGTGAAGGGACAGGGGGCGCCGCCTCTGGAAACACCATATATTTT	CASSEGTGGAASGNTIYF
TRBD2	TRBV28	TRBJ2-1	.	TGTGCCAGCAGTTTACCGGGACTAGCGGGAGAGCAGTTCTTC	CASSLPGLAGEQFF
TRBD2	TRBV2	TRBJ2-5	.	TGTGCCAGCACCCAAGGGACTATAGGGCAGACCCAGTACTTC	CASTQGTIGQTQYF
.	TRBV9	TRBJ1-5	.	TGTGCCAGCAGCCCCCTCCCCGGAGATAGCAATCAGCCCCAGCATTTT	CASSPLPGDSNQPQHF
.	TRBV7-9	TRBJ1-6	.	TGTGCCAGCAGCTTTACTGGGGGCAATAATTCACCCCTCCACTTT	CASSFTGGNNSPLHF
.	TRBV14	TRBJ1-1	.	TGTGCCAGCAGCCAAGAGGAGCACACTGAAGCTTTCTTT	CASSQEEHTEAFF
TRBD1	TRBV4-1	TRBJ1-4	.	TGCGCCAGCAGCCAAGATGTAGGACAGGGTCTCTCCTCTGAAAAACTGTTTTTT	CASSQDVGQGLSSEKLFF
.	TRBV9	TRBJ2-3	.	TGTGCCAGCAGTGCTACTTCAAATACGCAGTATTTT	CASSATSNTQYF
.	TRBV2	TRBJ1-3	once	TGTGCCAGCAGTGATATCAGGGGTCCAGGAAACACCATATATTTT	CASSDIRGPGNTIYF
.	TRBV3-1/TRBV3-2	TRBJ1-5	.	TGTGCCAGCAGCCAAGGTGACAGCCATCAGCCCCAGCATTTT	CASSQGDSHQPQHF
.	TRBV27	TRBJ1-1	few	TGTGCCAGCAGCCAACAGGGGAACACTGAAGCTTTCTTT	CASSQQGNTEAFF
.	TRBV3-1/TRBV3-2	TRBJ1-5	.	TGTGCCAGCAGCCAGGGACTGGACCTTAACCTTGGTCAGCCCCAGCATTTT	CASSQGLDLNLGQPQHF
TRBD1	TRBV11-2	TRBJ2-7	.	TGTGCCAGCAGCCCTTTAACAGGGGCCTACGAGCAGTACTTC	CASSPLTGAYEQYF
TRBD2	TRBV28	TRBJ2-3	.	TGTGCCAGCAGTTTCTACGGACTAGCGGGAAGGGATACGCAGTATTTT	CASSFYGLAGRDTQYF
TRBD1	TRBV3-1/TRBV3-2	TRBJ1-2	.	TGTGCCAGCAGCTTGGGGACAGCCTCCTATGGCTACACCTTC	CASSLGTASYGYTF
TRBD2	TRBV11-2	TRBJ2-7	.	TGTGCCAGCAGCTTAGCGACTAGCAAACTTTACGAGCAGTACTTC	CASSLATSKLYEQYF
TRBD1	TRBV30	TRBJ2-1	.	TGTGCCTACTACCGGGACAGATCTGCCAATGAGCAGTTCTTC	CAYYRDRSANEQFF
TRBD1	TRBV18	TRBJ1-6	.	TGTGCCAGCTCACCTACAGGGGCCAATAATTCACCCCTCCACTTT	CASSPTGANNSPLHF
.	TRBV3-1/TRBV3-2	TRBJ1-5	.	TGTGCCAGCAGCCAAGGTCGGGGCAATCAGCCCCAGCATTTT	CASSQGRGNQPQHF
.	TRBV19	TRBJ2-7	.	TGTGCCAGTAGTATAGATAGCTCCTACGAGCAGTACTTC	CASSIDSSYEQYF
TRBD1	TRBV11-2	TRBJ1-4	.	TGTGCCAGCAGCTTAAGGGGACAGACTAATGAAAAACTGTTTTTT	CASSLRGQTNEKLFF
.	TRBV5-5	TRBJ2-2	.	TGTGCCAGCACCCTGGGGGGAGCGAACACCGGGGAGCTGTTTTTT	CASTLGGANTGELFF
TRBD1	TRBV4-1	TRBJ1-1	.	TGCGCCAGCAGCCAAGACGGGGCAGGGGGCCTTGTCACTGAAGCTTTCTTT	CASSQDGAGGLVTEAFF
.	TRBV6-1	TRBJ1-4	few	TGTGCCAGCAGTGAACCGGGGTTTAGGGAAAAACTGTTTTTT	CASSEPGFREKLFF
TRBD1	TRBV5-1	TRBJ1-1	.	TGCGCCAGCAGCCCCTGGACAGGGGACGTTTCGAACACTGAAGCTTTCTTT	CASSPWTGDVSNTEAFF
TRBD1	TRBV6-5	TRBJ1-6	.	TGTGCCAGCAGTACTCGACAGGGCAATTCACCCCTCCACTTT	CASSTRQGNSPLHF
TRBD1	TRBV9	TRBJ1-2	.	TGTGCCAGCAGCGCCCGGGACAGGGACTATGGCTACACCTTC	CASSARDRDYGYTF
.	TRBV2	TRBJ1-3	.	TGTGCCAGCAGTGCAGACTTACCCTCTGGAAACACCATATATTTT	CASSADLPSGNTIYF
.	TRBV3-1/TRBV3-2	TRBJ2-7	.	TGTGCCAGCAGCCGCGAGTTGCTAACCTACGAGCAGTACTTC	CASSRELLTYEQYF
.	TRBV7-9	TRBJ1-1	.	TGTGCCAGCAGCTTAGGCACAGGCTTGGGGGCTTTCTTT	CASSLGTGLGAFF
TRBD2	TRBV11-2	TRBJ2-2	.	TGTGCCAGCAGCCCGACACTAGCGTACACCGGGGAGCTGTTTTTT	CASSPTLAYTGELFF
TRBD2	TRBV5-1	TRBJ2-1	.	TGCGCCAGCAGCTTCGTAACTCGCGGGGGGGCCGGGGAGCAGTTCTTC	CASSFVTRGGAGEQFF
TRBD2	TRBV4-3	TRBJ2-1	.	TGCGCCAGCAGCCAGCTCTCCAGCGGGATTGGGGATGAGCAGTTCTTC	CASSQLSSGIGDEQFF
.	TRBV10-3	TRBJ1-4	.	TGTGCCATCAGTGAGTCGCCAGGTTCTAATGAAAAACTGTTTTTT	CAISESPGSNEKLFF
TRBD2	TRBV11-2	TRBJ2-3	few	TGTGCCAGCAGCTTAGAGAGGCCTAGCGGGAGTGGGGGCGCAGATACGCAGTATTTT	CASSLERPSGSGGADTQYF
.	TRBV6-5	TRBJ1-3	few	TGTGCCAGCAGTTTAGAGGGAAACACCATATATTTT	CASSLEGNTIYF
.	TRBV19	TRBJ1-2	few	TGTGCCAGTACTCTTTCCAGGGGTGTTGGGAATGGCTACACCTTC	CASTLSRGVGNGYTF
TRBD2	TRBV18	TRBJ2-5	.	TGTGCCAGCTCACCCTCGGGACTAGCGGGCGGGGAGACCCAGTACTTC	CASSPSGLAGGETQYF
TRBD2	TRBV19	TRBJ2-7	.	TGTGCCAGTACCACTAGCGGGAGGGGCGGCTACGAGCAGTACTTC	CASTTSGRGGYEQYF
TRBD1	TRBV30	TRBJ1-2	.	TGTGCCTGGGGCCGGGACAGCTATGGCTACACCTTC	CAWGRDSYGYTF
TRBD1	TRBV6-6	TRBJ2-7	.	TGTGCCAGCAGGCCGGGACAGGGGGTACACGAGCAGTACTTC	CASRPGQGVHEQYF
.	TRBV27	TRBJ1-1	.	TGTGCCAGCAGTTTAGATCTAGGAGGTGGTTTCACTGAAGCTTTCTTT	CASSLDLGGGFTEAFF
.	TRBV6-2/TRBV6-3	TRBJ1-3	.	TGTGCCAGCAGTTCCCGGGGCACCATATATTTT	CASSSRGTIYF
.	TRBV18	TRBJ1-1	.	TGTGCCAGCTCACAGGAGGGTGAAGCTTTCTTT	CASSQEGEAFF
.	TRBV4-3	TRBJ2-7	.	TGCGCCAGCAGCCAAGAGTCGCGACTCGTCTACGAGCAGTACTTC	CASSQESRLVYEQYF
TRBD1	TRBV18	TRBJ2-7	few	TGTGCCAGCTCGGGCCAGGGGACAGGGCTCGAGCAGTACTTC	CASSGQGTGLEQYF
TRBD1	TRBV28	TRBJ2-7	.	TGTGCCAGCAGTTCGGACAGGGAGCAGTACTTC	CASSSDREQYF
.	TRBV4-2	TRBJ1-1	once	TGTGCCAGCAGCCAAGAAGAGGACACTGAAGCTTTCTTT	CASSQEEDTEAFF
.	TRBV12-5	TRBJ2-1	.	TGTGCTAGTGCCCCTACGGCGGAGAGCTCCTACAATGAGCAGTTCTTC	CASAPTAESSYNEQFF
.	TRBV7-3	TRBJ1-1	.	TGTGCCAGCAGCTTCGGAGACAGGAACACTGAAGCTTTCTTT	CASSFGDRNTEAFF
TRBD1	TRBV6-1	TRBJ1-4	.	TGTGCCAGCAGTGAAACCGGGGACAGGGCCTATGAAAAACTGTTTTTT	CASSETGDRAYEKLFF